This TCR beta chain is from a study of T cell changes during pregnancy in multiple sclerosis. Clones were read by immunoSEQ multiplex PCR, and TCRdb kept only the in-frame ones, dropping some. The sample yields tens of thousands of clones, more than 85% seen once. This clone was seen a handful of times. Source: CD4+ T cells from peripheral blood mononuclear cells, taken after pregnancy. This clonotype was obtained from a female donor in good health, enrolled as a control in a pregnancy study.

DNA for the CDR3: TGTGCCAGCAGCCCAACAGGGGGCGGTTTGAGCATTCAGTACTTC. Translated, it gives CASSPTGGGLSIQYF. This chain uses TRBV7-9 with TRBJ2-4, with 9 positions matching TRBD1. Looked up from germline, CDR1 is SEHNR and CDR2 is FQNEAQ (reference sequence). This CDR3 region has 15 residues. J gave up 9 bases and V 5 bases, and 11 bases lay outside the gene matches. Full variable domain (remainder filled in from reference TRBV7-9 and TRBJ2-4): DTGVSQNPRHKITKRGQNVTFRCDPISEHNRLYWYRQTLGQGPEFLTYFQNEAQLEKSRLLSDRFSAERPKGSFSTLEIQRTEQGDSAMYLCASSPTGGGLSIQYFGAGTRLSVL.